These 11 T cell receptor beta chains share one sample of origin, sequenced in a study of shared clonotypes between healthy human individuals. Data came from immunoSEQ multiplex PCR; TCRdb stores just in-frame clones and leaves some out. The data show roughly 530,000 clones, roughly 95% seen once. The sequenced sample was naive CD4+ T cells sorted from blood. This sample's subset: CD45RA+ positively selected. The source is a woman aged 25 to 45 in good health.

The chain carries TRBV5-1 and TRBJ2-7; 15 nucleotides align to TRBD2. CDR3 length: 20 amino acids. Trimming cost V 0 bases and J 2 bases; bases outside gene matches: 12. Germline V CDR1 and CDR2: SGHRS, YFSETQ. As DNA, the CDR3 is TGCGCCAGCAGCTTGGATATGTCCGTTCGGACTAGCGGGAGGGCCTACGAGCAGTACTTC. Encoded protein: CASSLDMSVRTSGRAYEQYF.

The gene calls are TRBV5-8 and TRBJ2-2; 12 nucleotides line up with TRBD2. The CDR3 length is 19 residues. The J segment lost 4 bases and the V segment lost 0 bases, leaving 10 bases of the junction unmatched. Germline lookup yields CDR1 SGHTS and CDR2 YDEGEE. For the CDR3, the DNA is TGTGCCAGCAGCTTGGTTCTAGCGGGAGGGCCAGGTACCACCGGGGAGCTGTTTTTT. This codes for CASSLVLAGGPGTTGELFF.

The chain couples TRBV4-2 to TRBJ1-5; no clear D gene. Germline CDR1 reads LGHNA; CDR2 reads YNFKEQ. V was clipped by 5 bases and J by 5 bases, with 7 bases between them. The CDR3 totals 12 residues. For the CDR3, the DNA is TGTGCCAGCAGCTTGAGGTATCAGCCCCAGCATTTT. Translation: CASSLRYQPQHF.

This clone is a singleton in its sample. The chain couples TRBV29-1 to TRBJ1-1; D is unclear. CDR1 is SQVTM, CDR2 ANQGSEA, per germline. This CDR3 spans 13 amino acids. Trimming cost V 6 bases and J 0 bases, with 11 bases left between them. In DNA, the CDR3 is TGCAGCGTCGGATTACGGGTGAACACTGAAGCTTTCTTT. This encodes CSVGLRVNTEAFF.

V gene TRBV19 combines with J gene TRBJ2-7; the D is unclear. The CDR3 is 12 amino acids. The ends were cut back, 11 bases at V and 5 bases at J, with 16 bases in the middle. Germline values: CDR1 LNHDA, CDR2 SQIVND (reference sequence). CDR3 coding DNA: TGTGCCCCCCCCAAAGGCCTTAACGAGCAGTACTTC. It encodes CAPPKGLNEQYF.

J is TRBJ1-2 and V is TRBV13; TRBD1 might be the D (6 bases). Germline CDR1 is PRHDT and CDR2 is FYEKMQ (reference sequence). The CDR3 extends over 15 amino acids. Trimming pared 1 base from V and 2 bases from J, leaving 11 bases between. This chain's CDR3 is CASSLVAGANYGYTF. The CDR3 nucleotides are TGTGCCAGCAGCTTAGTGGCAGGGGCAAACTATGGCTACACCTTC.

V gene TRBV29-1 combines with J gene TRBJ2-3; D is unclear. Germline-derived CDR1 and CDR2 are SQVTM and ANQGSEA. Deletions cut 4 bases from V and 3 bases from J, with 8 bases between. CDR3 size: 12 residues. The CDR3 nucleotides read TGCAGCGTTGCTTTTGGTACAGATACGCAGTATTTT. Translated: CSVAFGTDTQYF.

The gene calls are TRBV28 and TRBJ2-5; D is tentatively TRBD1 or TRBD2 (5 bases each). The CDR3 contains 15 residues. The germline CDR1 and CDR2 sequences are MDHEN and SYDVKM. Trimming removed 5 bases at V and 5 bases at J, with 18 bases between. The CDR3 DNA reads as TGTGCCAGCAGTCCCCGGGGCACCCGCTCGGAGACCCAGTACTTC. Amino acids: CASSPRGTRSETQYF.

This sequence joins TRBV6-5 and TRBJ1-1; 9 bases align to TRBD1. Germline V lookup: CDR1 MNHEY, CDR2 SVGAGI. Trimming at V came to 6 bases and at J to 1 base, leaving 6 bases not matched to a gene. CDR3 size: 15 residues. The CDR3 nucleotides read TGTGCCAGCAGAAAGGACAGGGGACGGAACACTGAAGCTTTCTTT. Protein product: CASRKDRGRNTEAFF.

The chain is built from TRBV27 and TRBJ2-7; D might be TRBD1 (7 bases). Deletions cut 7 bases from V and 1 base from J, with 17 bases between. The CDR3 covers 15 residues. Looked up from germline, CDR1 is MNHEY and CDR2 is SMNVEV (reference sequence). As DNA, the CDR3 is TGTGCCAGCACCTTCTCATCAGGGGGGTCCTACGAGCAGTACTTC. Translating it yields CASTFSSGGSYEQYF.

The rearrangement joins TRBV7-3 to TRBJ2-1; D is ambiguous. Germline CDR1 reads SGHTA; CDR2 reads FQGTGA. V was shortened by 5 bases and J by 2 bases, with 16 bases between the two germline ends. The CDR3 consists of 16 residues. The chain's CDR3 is CASSRSASGTYNEQFF. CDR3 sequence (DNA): TGTGCCAGCAGCCGAAGCGCCTCGGGCACCTACAATGAGCAGTTCTTC.